This T cell receptor beta chain was sequenced during a study of shared clonotypes between healthy human individuals. After removal of 5 bases from V and 2 bases from J, the junction contained 8 bases not matched to a gene. Germline-derived CDR1 and CDR2 are SEHNR and FQNEAQ (reference sequence). The CDR3 is made up of 16 amino acids. This table comes from immunoSEQ multiplex PCR, and its TCRdb copy is limited to in-frame clones, with some not included. Here the sample spans 2 million to 3 million clones, 80% to 95% being singletons. The sample comprised naive CD4+ T cells from PBMCs. As to subset: CD45RA+ positively selected. The rearrangement links TRBV7-9 to TRBJ1-5, with TRBD1 identical over 8 bases. The TCR was taken from a man younger than 30 in good health. Some clones in this sample may be carry-over from other donors' samples. CDR3 in DNA: TGTGCCAGCAGCGATAGCCCAGGGGGCGGCAATCAGCCCCAGCATTTT. The encoded protein is CASSDSPGGGNQPQHF.